These 22 T cell receptor beta chains were all obtained from the same sample, sequenced in a study of CD8+ T cells in alopecia areata. Extraction and reverse transcription of RNA yielded cDNA as the sequencing template. Some clones are missing from TCRdb's copy, which holds only in-frame ones; the method was immunoSEQ multiplex PCR. The data show tens of thousands of clones, approximately 80% seen once. The sample taken for sequencing was NKG2D-low CD8+ T cells sorted from blood. The receptors originated from a human donor with alopecia areata.

J is TRBJ2-5 and V is TRBV2; tentatively, D is TRBD1 or TRBD2 (6 bases each). The V end lost 2 bases, the J end lost 2 bases, and 18 bases lay between the germline ends. The CDR3 contains 17 residues. CDR1 is SNHLY, CDR2 FYNNEI, per germline. CDR3 protein: CASSEFSRGRFQETQYF. Written as DNA, the CDR3 is TGTGCCAGCAGTGAATTTAGCCGGGGGCGATTTCAAGAGACCCAGTACTTC.

V gene TRBV23-1 combines with J gene TRBJ2-2; possibly TRBD1 for D (5 bases). TRBV23-1 is sorted into the ORF group, with uncertain function. This CDR3 contains 15 residues. The germline V and J ends were trimmed by 6 bases and 2 bases, with 13 bases remaining between them. Here the CDR3 reads CASSQRQPNTGELFF. Written as DNA, the CDR3 is TGCGCCAGCAGCCAAAGACAGCCCAACACCGGGGAGCTGTTTTTT.

The rearrangement links TRBV5-7 to TRBJ2-5; perhaps TRBD2 as D (5 bases). TRBV5-7 is placed among ORFs of uncertain function. CDR3 length: 17 residues. With 1 base removed from V and 5 bases from J, the gap between germline ends came to 21 bases. Written as DNA, the CDR3 is TGTGCCAGCAGCTTGTCCCCCCGGGATCTTAACGCGGAGACCCAGTACTTC. This translates into CASSLSPRDLNAETQYF.

The chain carries TRBV29-1 and TRBJ2-1, with 10 nucleotides matching TRBD2. The ends lost 5 bases at V and 3 bases at J; junction bases unmatched: 13. CDR1 and CDR2 from the germline V gene are SQVTM and ANQGSEA. The CDR3 runs to 17 residues. The CDR3 nucleotides read TGCAGCGTTCATGACTCCGAAGCGGGAGGGCACTACAATGAGCAGTTCTTC. Translation gives CSVHDSEAGGHYNEQFF.

This clone was recorded a few times. The chain uses TRBV16 and TRBJ2-7; D is unresolved. CDR1 is KGHSY and CDR2 is FQNENV in the germline V gene. This CDR3 region has 17 residues. The V end was cut by 2 bases, the J end by 9 bases, with 26 bases between. CDR3 bases: TGTGCCAGCAGCCAACCCACCGAGGAGCGCCAACATCCCGCGCAGTACTTC. Its protein is CASSQPTEERQHPAQYF. Combining the CDR3 with reference TRBV16 and TRBJ2-7 gives the whole variable domain GEEVAQTPKHLVRGEGQKAKLYCAPIKGHSYVFWYQQVLKNEFKFLISFQNENVFDETGMPKERFSAKCLPNSPCSLEIQATKLEDSAVYFCASSQPTEERQHPAQYFGPGTRLTVT.

This chain joins TRBV5-4 and TRBJ2-2, with D possibly TRBD1 on 5 matching bases. Germline CDR1 is SGHNT and CDR2 is YYREEE (reference sequence). The ends were cut back, 5 bases at V and 1 base at J, with 12 bases in the middle. The CDR3 is made up of 15 amino acids. Written as DNA, the CDR3 is TGTGCCAGCAGTTCAAGACAGCTGAACACCGGGGAGCTGTTTTTT. This gives the protein CASSSRQLNTGELFF.

The chain is built from TRBV27 and TRBJ2-3; D perhaps matches TRBD1 (5 bases). CDR3 length: 14 amino acids. The V gene's germline CDR1 is MNHEY and CDR2 SMNVEV (reference sequence). Deletions cut 1 base from V and 3 bases from J, with 8 bases between. The CDR3 sequence is CASSLLGVTDTQYF. The DNA for the CDR3 is TGTGCCAGCAGTTTATTAGGGGTAACAGATACGCAGTATTTT.

The rearrangement joins TRBV6-5 to TRBJ1-5; D gene unclear. Trimming left V 6 bases short and J 0 bases short, with 12 bases between. The germline V gene encodes CDR1 MNHEY and CDR2 SVGAGI. The CDR3 spans 15 residues. In DNA form, the CDR3 reads TGTGCCAGCAGATCGACGGAATATAGCAATCAGCCCCAGCATTTT. Translation gives CASRSTEYSNQPQHF.

The chain carries TRBV10-3 and TRBJ2-7, with 9 bases fitting TRBD2. Germline assignment: CDR1 ENHRY and CDR2 SYGVKD. V trimming: 3 bases; J trimming: 6 bases; junction bases outside the gene matches: 6. This CDR3 region has 14 residues. The CDR3 is CAISDGGGAAEQYF. In nucleotides, the CDR3 is TGTGCCATCAGTGATGGCGGGGGGGCCGCCGAGCAGTACTTC.

This clone counts as medium-sized. The rearrangement joins TRBV28 to TRBJ2-5, with 7 bases identical to TRBD1. The CDR3 runs 11 residues. Trimming at V came to 8 bases and at J to 4 bases, leaving 1 base not matched to a gene. CDR1 and CDR2 from the germline V gene are MDHEN and SYDVKM. The CDR3, as DNA: TGTGCCAGCCGGGACAGAGAGACCCAGTACTTC. Its protein product is CASRDRETQYF.

The chain uses TRBV29-1 and TRBJ2-1, with 7 bases lining up with TRBD1. The germline CDR1 and CDR2 sequences are SQVTM and ANQGSEA. The V gene end was trimmed by 7 bases and the J gene end by 4 bases; junction bases not matched to a gene: 7. This CDR3 has 13 amino acids. This chain's CDR3 is CSAATGVYNEQFF. CDR3 in DNA: TGCAGCGCCGCTACAGGGGTATACAATGAGCAGTTCTTC.

The V gene is TRBV6-1, the J gene TRBJ2-7; weak D call: TRBD2 (6 bases). CDR3 size: 13 residues. In germline, CDR1 is MNHNS, CDR2 SASEGT. Trimming removed 5 bases from V and 2 bases from J, with 10 bases in between. CDR3 in amino acids: CASSPGAAYEQYF. As DNA, the CDR3 is TGTGCCAGCAGTCCGGGAGCGGCCTACGAGCAGTACTTC.

The chain combines TRBV7-9 with TRBJ2-6; D ambiguous. This CDR3 has 15 amino acids. The V and J ends lost 5 bases and 1 base respectively, with 9 bases between them. CDR1 is SEHNR and CDR2 is FQNEAQ in the germline V gene (reference sequence). The CDR3 region is CASSRGTSGANVLTF. CDR3 nucleotides: TGTGCCAGCAGCAGAGGAACGTCTGGGGCCAACGTCCTGACTTTC.

CDR3 amino acids: CATSSNQGADADTQYF. The CDR3 DNA sequence: TGTGCCACCAGCAGCAATCAGGGGGCAGATGCGGATACGCAGTATTTT. The chain uses TRBV15 and TRBJ2-3, with 8 bases fitting TRBD1. The CDR3 is made up of 16 amino acids. Germline CDR1 is LNHNV and CDR2 is YYDKDF (reference sequence). V lost 3 bases to trimming and J lost 6 bases; unmatched junction nucleotides: 11.

This clone has a single count. The rearrangement links TRBV30 to TRBJ2-7; D may be TRBD2 (5 bases). The V end was cut by 2 bases, the J end by 4 bases, with 9 bases between. The CDR3 spans 12 residues. The V gene's germline CDR1 is GTSNPN and CDR2 SVGIG (reference sequence). In nucleotides, the CDR3 is TGTGCCTGGAGTAACCCGGGATACGAGCAGTACTTC. Its protein is CAWSNPGYEQYF.

V gene TRBV28 combines with J gene TRBJ1-1, with 10 positions matching TRBD1. Germline lookup yields CDR1 MDHEN and CDR2 SYDVKM. The CDR3 is 17 residues long. The V segment lost 4 bases and the J segment 1 base; nucleotides outside the gene matches: 9. For the CDR3, the DNA is TGTGCCAGCAGTTGGCGCGGGACAGGGGAGGCGAACACTGAAGCTTTCTTT. Protein sequence: CASSWRGTGEANTEAFF.

In its sample, this clone was seen a few times. The CDR3 here is CASSEVGGPETQYF. CDR3 nucleotides: TGTGCCAGCAGCGAAGTTGGGGGACCGGAGACCCAGTACTTC. The J gene is TRBJ2-5, the V gene TRBV7-9; D may correspond to TRBD1 or TRBD2 (5 bases each). Germline V lookup: CDR1 SEHNR, CDR2 FQNEAQ (reference sequence). The V end was cut by 5 bases, the J end by 5 bases, with 15 bases between. The CDR3 has 14 amino acids.

This clone was recorded a few times. V usage is TRBV19 and J usage is TRBJ2-1, with 8 bases fitting TRBD2. Trimming cost V 3 bases and J 5 bases; bases outside gene matches: 6. This CDR3 has 15 amino acids. Germline-derived CDR1 and CDR2 are LNHDA and SQIVND (reference sequence). The CDR3 reads CASSMGTRGNNEQFF. Here the CDR3 DNA reads TGTGCCAGTAGTATGGGGACTAGAGGAAACAATGAGCAGTTCTTC.

J is TRBJ2-7 and V is TRBV27; 7 positions agree with TRBD2. The germline V gene encodes CDR1 MNHEY and CDR2 SMNVEV (reference sequence). This CDR3 is 14 amino acids long. V shed 4 bases, J shed 6 bases, and the junction held 9 bases outside the gene matches. CDR3: CASSSTGTIGEQYF. In nucleotides, the CDR3 is TGTGCCAGCAGTTCTACCGGGACTATCGGCGAGCAGTACTTC.

The chain carries TRBV4-1 and TRBJ2-7; tentative D call: TRBD1 (6 bases). CDR1 and CDR2 (germline): MGHRA, YSYEKL. This CDR3 region has 14 residues. V dropped 7 bases and J dropped 4 bases, with 17 bases sitting between them. CDR3 protein: CASKDWTESYEQYF. CDR3 bases: TGCGCCAGCAAGGATTGGACAGAAAGTTACGAGCAGTACTTC.

Only a few counts were recorded for this clone. The CDR3 is CASSPPSPEDTQYF. CDR3 sequence (DNA): TGTGCCAGCAGTCCCCCCTCCCCCGAGGATACGCAGTATTTT. The V and J genes are TRBV28 and TRBJ2-3; D is unresolved. The germline gives CDR1 MDHEN, CDR2 SYDVKM. V was shortened by 5 bases and J by 6 bases, with 15 bases between the two germline ends. This CDR3 is 14 amino acids long.

V is TRBV11-2 and J is TRBJ2-1; 13 nucleotides align to TRBD2. The germline V gene has CDR1 SGHAT and CDR2 FQNNGV. The CDR3 spans 15 residues. Trimming cost V 5 bases and J 6 bases; bases outside gene matches: 4. The CDR3 nucleotides read TGTGCCAGCAGCCTAGGACTAGCGGGAGCCAATGAGCAGTTCTTC. It translates to CASSLGLAGANEQFF.